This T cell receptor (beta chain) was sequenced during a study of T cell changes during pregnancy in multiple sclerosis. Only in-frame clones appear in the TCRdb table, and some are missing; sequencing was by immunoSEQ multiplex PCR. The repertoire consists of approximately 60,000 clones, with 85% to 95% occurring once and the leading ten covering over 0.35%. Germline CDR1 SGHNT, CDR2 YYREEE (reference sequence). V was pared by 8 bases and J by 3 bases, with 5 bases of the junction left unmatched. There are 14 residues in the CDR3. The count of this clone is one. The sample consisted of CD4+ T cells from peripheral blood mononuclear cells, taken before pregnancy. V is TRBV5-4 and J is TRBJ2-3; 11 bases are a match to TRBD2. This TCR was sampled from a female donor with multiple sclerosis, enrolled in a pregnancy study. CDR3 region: CASSLAGGTDTQYF. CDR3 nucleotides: TGTGCCAGTTCTCTAGCGGGAGGAACAGATACGCAGTATTTT. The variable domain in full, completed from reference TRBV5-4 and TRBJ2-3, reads ETGVTQSPTHLIKTRGQQVTLRCSSQSGHNTVSWYQQALGQGPQFIFQYYREEENGRGNFPPRFSGLQFPNYSSELNVNALELDDSALYLCASSLAGGTDTQYFGPGTRLTVL.